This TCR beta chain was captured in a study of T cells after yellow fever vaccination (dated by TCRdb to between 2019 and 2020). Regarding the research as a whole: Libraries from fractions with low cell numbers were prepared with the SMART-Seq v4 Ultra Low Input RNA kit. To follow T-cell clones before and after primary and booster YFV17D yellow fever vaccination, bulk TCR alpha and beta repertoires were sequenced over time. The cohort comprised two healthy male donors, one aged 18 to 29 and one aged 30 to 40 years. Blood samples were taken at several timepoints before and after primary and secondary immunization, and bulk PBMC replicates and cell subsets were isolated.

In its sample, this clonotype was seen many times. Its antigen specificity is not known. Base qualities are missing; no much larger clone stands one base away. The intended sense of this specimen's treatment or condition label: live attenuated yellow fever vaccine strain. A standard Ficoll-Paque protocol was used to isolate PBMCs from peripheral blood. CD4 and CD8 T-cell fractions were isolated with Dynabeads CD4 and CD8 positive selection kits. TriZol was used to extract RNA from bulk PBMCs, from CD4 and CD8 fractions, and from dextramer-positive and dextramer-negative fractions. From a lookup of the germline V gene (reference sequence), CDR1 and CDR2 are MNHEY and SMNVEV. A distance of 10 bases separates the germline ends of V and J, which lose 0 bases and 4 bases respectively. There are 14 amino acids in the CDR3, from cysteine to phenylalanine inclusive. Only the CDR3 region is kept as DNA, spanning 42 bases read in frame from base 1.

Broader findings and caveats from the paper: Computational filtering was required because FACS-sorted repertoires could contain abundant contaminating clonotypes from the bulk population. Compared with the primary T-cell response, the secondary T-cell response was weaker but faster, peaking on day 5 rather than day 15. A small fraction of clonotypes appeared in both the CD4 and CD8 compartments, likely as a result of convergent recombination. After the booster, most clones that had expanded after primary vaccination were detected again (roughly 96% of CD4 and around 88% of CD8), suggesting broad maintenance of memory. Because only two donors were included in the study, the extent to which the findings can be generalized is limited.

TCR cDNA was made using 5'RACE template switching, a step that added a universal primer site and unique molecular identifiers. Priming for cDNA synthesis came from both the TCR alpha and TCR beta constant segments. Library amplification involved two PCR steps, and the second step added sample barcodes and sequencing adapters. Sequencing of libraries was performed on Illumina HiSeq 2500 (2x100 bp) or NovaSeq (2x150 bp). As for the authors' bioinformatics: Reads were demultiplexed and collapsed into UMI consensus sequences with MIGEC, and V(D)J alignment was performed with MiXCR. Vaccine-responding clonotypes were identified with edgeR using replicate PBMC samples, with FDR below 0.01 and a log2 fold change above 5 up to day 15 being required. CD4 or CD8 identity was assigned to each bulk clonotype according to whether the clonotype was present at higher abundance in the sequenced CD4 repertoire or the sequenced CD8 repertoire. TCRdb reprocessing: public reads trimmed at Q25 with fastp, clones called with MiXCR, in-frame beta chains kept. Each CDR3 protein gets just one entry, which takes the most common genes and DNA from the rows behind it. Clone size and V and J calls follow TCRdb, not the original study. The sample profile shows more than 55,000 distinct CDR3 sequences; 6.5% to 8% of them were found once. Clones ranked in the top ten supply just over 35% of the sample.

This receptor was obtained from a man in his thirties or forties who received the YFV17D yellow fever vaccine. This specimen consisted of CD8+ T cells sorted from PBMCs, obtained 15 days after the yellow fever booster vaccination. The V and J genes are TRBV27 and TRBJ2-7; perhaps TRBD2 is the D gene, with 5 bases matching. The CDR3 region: CASSLSTGFYEQYF. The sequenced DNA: TGTGCCAGCAGTTTATCGACGGGGTTTTACGAGCAGTACTTC.